These 32 T cell receptor beta chains originate from one sample sequenced in a study of cytomegalovirus exposure and HLA in healthy donors. The PCR was carried out with 60 Vbeta primers and 13 Jbeta primers. TCRdb's table, derived via immunoSEQ multiplex PCR, lists solely in-frame clones and lacks some. The table lists fewer than 250,000 clones, approximately 80% of them singletons. The specimen was PBMCs. These receptors were taken from a boy aged 2 to 10 in good health and CMV-seronegative.

The rearrangement links TRBV5-1 to TRBJ2-5; D is ambiguous. Germline CDR1 is SGHRS and CDR2 is YFSETQ. The ends were cut back, 7 bases at V and 2 bases at J, with 6 bases in the middle. The CDR3 spans 11 residues. The CDR3 DNA sequence: TGCGCCAGCCTAATTCAAGAGACCCAGTACTTC. Amino acids: CASLIQETQYF.

The chain employs TRBV5-1 and TRBJ1-1; 7 bases line up with TRBD1. The ends lost 3 bases at V and 0 bases at J; junction bases unmatched: 2. This CDR3 is 14 amino acids long. Germline V gene lookup returns CDR1 SGHRS and CDR2 YFSETQ. The CDR3 DNA sequence: TGCGCCAGCAGCTCACAGGGGCTGAACACTGAAGCTTTCTTT. Translated: CASSSQGLNTEAFF.

This chain links TRBV19 with TRBJ1-1; D gene uncertain. The V gene's germline CDR1 is LNHDA and CDR2 SQIVND (reference sequence). V was cut by 5 bases and J by 6 bases, with 10 bases left in between. CDR3 length: 12 amino acids. The CDR3 nucleotides read TGTGCCAGTAGTCAAAACAGAGCTGAAGCTTTCTTT. Encoded protein: CASSQNRAEAFF.

This chain joins TRBV7-3 and TRBJ2-3; tentative D call: TRBD2 (6 bases). CDR1 SGHTA and CDR2 FQGTGA come from the germline V gene. V lost 3 bases and J lost 0, with 10 bases in between. This CDR3 has 15 residues. The CDR3: CASSFGAGSTDTQYF. The CDR3 region has the DNA TGTGCCAGCAGCTTTGGAGCGGGTAGCACAGATACGCAGTATTTT.

The chain recombines TRBV5-6 with TRBJ2-5; D possibly corresponds to TRBD2 (7 bases). CDR1 is SGHDT, CDR2 YYEEEE, per germline. The V gene lost 1 base and the J gene lost 0 bases, with 16 bases spanning the gap. CDR3 size: 17 residues. The CDR3 protein is CASSLRVRGAYQETQYF. In DNA, the CDR3 is TGTGCCAGCAGCTTGAGGGTTCGGGGGGCGTACCAAGAGACCCAGTACTTC. Full variable domain (remainder filled in from reference TRBV5-6 and TRBJ2-5): DAGVTQSPTHLIKTRGQQVTLRCSPKSGHDTVSWYQQALGQGPQFIFQYYEEEERQRGNFPDRFSGHQFPNYSSELNVNALLLGDSALYLCASSLRVRGAYQETQYFGPGTRLLVL.

The genes are TRBV27 and TRBJ2-5, with D maybe TRBD1 (6 bases). This CDR3 contains 15 residues. V was clipped by 5 bases and J by 1 base, with 14 bases between them. Germline CDR1 and CDR2: MNHEY and SMNVEV (reference sequence). DNA of the CDR3: TGTGCCAGCAGTCCCGGGACAACTCCCCAAGAGACCCAGTACTTC. This gives the protein CASSPGTTPQETQYF.

The chain combines TRBV2 with TRBJ1-2; no clear D gene. The CDR3 is made up of 11 amino acids. Trimming cost V 7 bases and J 3 bases, with 6 bases left between them. CDR1 and CDR2 from the germline V gene are SNHLY and FYNNEI. CDR3 coding DNA: TGTGCCAGCAAGGCGGACTATGGCTACACCTTC. It yields the protein CASKADYGYTF.

The CDR3 sequence: CASSIAAGLSSYNEQFF. In DNA, the CDR3 is TGTGCCAGTAGTATAGCGGCAGGCTTGAGCTCCTACAATGAGCAGTTCTTC. The chain is built from TRBV19 and TRBJ2-1; D unresolved. The CDR3 sequence is 17 residues long. CDR1 and CDR2 from the germline V gene are LNHDA and SQIVND (reference sequence). Trimming took 1 base from V and 0 from J, leaving 13 bases between them.

The chain employs TRBV6-1 and TRBJ2-1; TRBD2 agrees at 10 bases. The length of the CDR3 is 16 residues. With V trimmed by 2 bases and J by 5 bases, 6 bases remained unmatched. CDR1 and CDR2 from the germline V gene are MNHNS and SASEGT. The CDR3 bases are TGTGCCAGCAGTGAATTAGTTGGGACTAGCGACAATGAGCAGTTCTTC. Protein product: CASSELVGTSDNEQFF.

In this sample, this clone turned up a few times. The chain employs TRBV5-6 and TRBJ1-5; TRBD1 might be the D (6 bases). Looked up from germline, CDR1 is SGHDT and CDR2 is YYEEEE. V lost 4 bases and J lost 12, with 23 bases in between. The CDR3 contains 15 residues. The CDR3 DNA follows: TGTGCCAGCAGCAAGCACCGGGACACCCCAAAATTCCAGCATTTT. Protein sequence: CASSKHRDTPKFQHF.

This chain connects TRBV10-3 to TRBJ1-4; no reliable D call. V lost 3 bases and J 6 bases, leaving 8 bases between the germline ends. The CDR3 contains 13 residues. Germline loops: CDR1 ENHRY, CDR2 SYGVKD. The CDR3: CAISEDGDEKLFF. CDR3 bases: TGTGCCATCAGTGAAGACGGGGATGAAAAACTGTTTTTT.

This clone came up once. This chain links TRBV19 with TRBJ1-5, with TRBD1 identical over 8 bases. Germline assignment: CDR1 LNHDA and CDR2 SQIVND (reference sequence). There are 17 residues in the CDR3. V shed 3 bases, J shed 4 bases, and the junction held 11 bases outside the gene matches. CDR3 nucleotide sequence: TGTGCCAGTAGTATGTTGAGTAAGACAGGGGATAATCAGCCCCAGCATTTT. Its translation is CASSMLSKTGDNQPQHF.

This chain connects TRBV5-8 to TRBJ2-5; a possible D gene is TRBD2 (5 bases). CDR3 length: 14 amino acids. Germline V CDR1 and CDR2: SGHTS, YDEGEE. The V end was cut by 3 bases, the J end by 3 bases, with 12 bases between. The CDR3 nucleotides read TGTGCCAGCAGCTACTACGGGGTGGAAGAGACCCAGTACTTC. It translates to CASSYYGVEETQYF.

The chain is built from TRBV20-1 and TRBJ1-1; D is ambiguous. V lost 6 bases and J lost 6, with 11 bases in between. CDR3 length: 11 residues. Germline values: CDR1 DFQATT, CDR2 SNEGSKA (reference sequence). As DNA, the CDR3 is TGCAGTGCGCTGGCTTTGGCTGAAGCTTTCTTT. This gives the protein CSALALAEAFF.

The chain joins TRBV30 to TRBJ2-2, with 7 nucleotides matching TRBD2. The trim removed 3 bases at V and 3 bases at J, leaving 7 bases unmatched. The CDR3 runs to 15 residues. The germline V gene has CDR1 GTSNPN and CDR2 SVGIG (reference sequence). CDR3 sequence: CAWSPWGGDTGELFF. CDR3 coding DNA: TGTGCCTGGAGCCCCTGGGGGGGGGACACCGGGGAGCTGTTTTTT. The whole variable domain, filled in from reference TRBV30 and TRBJ2-2, reads SQTIHQWPATLVQPVGSPLSLECTVEGTSNPNLYWYRQAAGRGLQLLFYSVGIGQISSEVPQNLSASRPQDRQFILSSKKLLLSDSGFYLCAWSPWGGDTGELFFGEGSRLTVL.

The chain employs TRBV11-1 and TRBJ2-5; D gene uncertain. Trimming left V 1 base short and J 6 bases short, with 15 bases between. Germline values: CDR1 SGHAT, CDR2 FQDESV (reference sequence). The CDR3 is 15 residues long. CDR3 coding DNA: TGTGCCAGCAGCTTAGGACGCGGCCTAAGGAAGACCCAGTACTTC. Translating it yields CASSLGRGLRKTQYF.

This sequence joins TRBV6-1 and TRBJ1-2; D perhaps matches TRBD1 (5 bases). Trimming removed 3 bases at V and 0 bases at J, with 14 bases between. CDR3 size: 16 residues. Per germline, CDR1 MNHNS and CDR2 SASEGT. The CDR3 region is CASSDFRQPPNYGYTF. The CDR3 DNA is TGTGCCAGCAGTGATTTTCGACAGCCTCCTAACTATGGCTACACCTTC.

A single count supports this clone. The CDR3 spells CAWGQVSYEQYF. The CDR3 region has the DNA TGTGCCTGGGGACAGGTATCCTACGAGCAGTACTTC. This sequence joins TRBV30 and TRBJ2-7; 7 bases are shared with TRBD1. V was clipped by 5 bases and J by 1 base; unmatched bases: 2. CDR3 length: 12 amino acids. Germline assignment: CDR1 GTSNPN and CDR2 SVGIG (reference sequence).

The chain combines TRBV18 with TRBJ2-7; 11 bases are a match to TRBD1. This CDR3 comprises 15 residues. V shed 3 bases, J shed 6 bases, and the junction held 7 bases outside the gene matches. The germline CDR1 and CDR2 sequences are KGHSH and LQKENI. CDR3 protein: CASSPLGQGAGEQYF. CDR3 nucleotides: TGTGCCAGCTCACCTTTAGGACAGGGGGCGGGCGAGCAGTACTTC.

The chain has TRBV4-1 and TRBJ2-1; 11 bases fit TRBD2. After removal of 1 base from V and 7 bases from J, the junction contained 6 bases not matched to a gene. This CDR3 has 16 amino acids. Germline CDR1 MGHRA, CDR2 YSYEKL. The CDR3: CASSQGTSGWPNEQFF. The DNA of the CDR3 is TGCGCCAGCAGCCAAGGGACTAGCGGGTGGCCTAATGAGCAGTTCTTC.

V usage is TRBV7-2 and J usage is TRBJ2-2; TRBD2 matches 10 bases. Losses at the gene ends were 11 bases for V and 1 base for J; bases not matched to a gene: 7. Germline loops: CDR1 SGHTA, CDR2 FQGNSA. This CDR3 spans 15 amino acids. The CDR3 DNA follows: TGTGCCTCTAAGCGGGAGGGGGGGAACACCGGGGAGCTGTTTTTT. Its protein product is CASKREGGNTGELFF.

This chain connects TRBV18 to TRBJ2-5; 7 bases map to TRBD1. The V gene end was trimmed by 6 bases and the J gene end by 7 bases; junction bases not matched to a gene: 11. Germline V CDR1 and CDR2: KGHSH, LQKENI. The CDR3 length is 14 residues. The CDR3 DNA reads as TGTGCCAGCTCCCCTACAGGGGATCGCGGGACCCAGTACTTC. Translated, it gives CASSPTGDRGTQYF.

This rearrangement joins TRBV7-2 to TRBJ2-2; D is perhaps TRBD1 (5 bases). CDR1 is SGHTA and CDR2 is FQGNSA in the germline V gene. This CDR3 contains 13 residues. V lost 7 bases and J 7 bases, leaving 13 bases between the germline ends. CDR3: CASNRGQGGELFF. The CDR3 DNA sequence: TGTGCCAGCAATCGTGGGCAGGGCGGGGAGCTGTTTTTT.

V gene TRBV5-5 combines with J gene TRBJ2-5; 8 bases align to TRBD2. Germline lookup yields CDR1 SGHKS and CDR2 YYEKEE (reference sequence). CDR3 length: 14 amino acids. V lost 4 bases to trimming and J lost 4 bases; unmatched junction nucleotides: 6. The CDR3 sequence: CASSPGTSTETQYF. CDR3 bases: TGTGCCAGCAGCCCCGGGACTAGTACAGAGACCCAGTACTTC.

V is TRBV19 and J is TRBJ2-7; no definite D call. Germline CDR1 reads LNHDA; CDR2 reads SQIVND (reference sequence). This CDR3 is built from 13 residues. Trimming removed 4 bases at V and 0 bases at J, with 7 bases between. The CDR3 is CASSSGSSYEQYF. The CDR3 nucleotides read TGTGCCAGTAGTAGCGGCAGCTCCTACGAGCAGTACTTC.

V is TRBV6-1 and J is TRBJ2-3, with 7 bases that match TRBD2. Germline assignment: CDR1 MNHNS and CDR2 SASEGT. This CDR3 is built from 17 residues. Trimming took 3 bases from V and 8 from J; bases not matched to a gene: 17. The CDR3 coding sequence is TGTGCCAGCAGTGATTCCGGAAGTGGTCGGGGGAGGGGTACGCAGTATTTT. Protein product: CASSDSGSGRGRGTQYF.

The rearrangement uses TRBV19 and TRBJ1-5; TRBD1 agrees at 8 bases. J gave up 0 bases and V 5 bases, and 9 bases lay outside the gene matches. Germline CDR1 LNHDA, CDR2 SQIVND (reference sequence). This CDR3 contains 17 residues. Here the CDR3 reads CASSWGLDRVSNQPQHF. The CDR3 DNA reads TGTGCCAGTAGTTGGGGATTGGACAGGGTTAGCAATCAGCCCCAGCATTTT.

This sequence joins TRBV27 and TRBJ1-4, with D possibly matching TRBD1 (5 bases). Germline V gene sequence: CDR1 MNHEY, CDR2 SMNVEV (reference sequence). The CDR3 loop spans 16 amino acids. V lost 0 bases and J lost 5, with 13 bases in between. The CDR3 coding sequence is TGTGCCAGCAGTTTATCGTATGGGGCTGCAAATGAAAAACTGTTTTTT. This gives the protein CASSLSYGAANEKLFF.

The chain employs TRBV7-3 and TRBJ2-1; weak D call: TRBD2 (6 bases). V lost 5 bases, J lost 5 bases, and 10 bases lay in between. CDR1 is SGHTA and CDR2 is FQGTGA in the germline V gene. The CDR3 runs to 13 residues. The CDR3 here is CASSGGPNNEQFF. Here the CDR3 DNA reads TGTGCCAGCAGCGGAGGGCCAAACAATGAGCAGTTCTTC.

The V gene is TRBV29-1, the J gene TRBJ1-1; D is unclear. The V gene lost 4 bases and the J gene lost 0 bases, with 9 bases spanning the gap. Germline V gene data show CDR1 as SQVTM and CDR2 as ANQGSEA. This CDR3 contains 13 residues. The CDR3 region has the DNA TGCAGCGTTGTTGGGCAGATGAACACTGAAGCTTTCTTT. It specifies CSVVGQMNTEAFF.

In regard to this clone: Germline is not matched at one junction end, which may reflect a read error. The chain combines TRBV7-7 with TRBJ2-5; 9 bases are shared with TRBD1. Germline-derived CDR1 and CDR2 are SSHAT and FNYEAQ (reference sequence). The CDR3 totals 16 residues. Here the CDR3 DNA reads TGTGCTAGCAGCAAACAGGGGGCGACGGGATCGGAGACCCAGTACTTC. It translates to CASSKQGATGSETQYF.

The CDR3 protein is CASSLGDRGWTGELFF. The CDR3 nucleotides read TGTGCCAGCAGTTTAGGGGACAGGGGGTGGACCGGGGAGCTGTTTTTT. V gene TRBV27 combines with J gene TRBJ2-2; 11 nucleotides align to TRBD1. There are 16 residues in the CDR3. V was pared by 2 bases and J by 5 bases, with 4 bases of the junction left unmatched. Germline CDR1 reads MNHEY; CDR2 reads SMNVEV (reference sequence).